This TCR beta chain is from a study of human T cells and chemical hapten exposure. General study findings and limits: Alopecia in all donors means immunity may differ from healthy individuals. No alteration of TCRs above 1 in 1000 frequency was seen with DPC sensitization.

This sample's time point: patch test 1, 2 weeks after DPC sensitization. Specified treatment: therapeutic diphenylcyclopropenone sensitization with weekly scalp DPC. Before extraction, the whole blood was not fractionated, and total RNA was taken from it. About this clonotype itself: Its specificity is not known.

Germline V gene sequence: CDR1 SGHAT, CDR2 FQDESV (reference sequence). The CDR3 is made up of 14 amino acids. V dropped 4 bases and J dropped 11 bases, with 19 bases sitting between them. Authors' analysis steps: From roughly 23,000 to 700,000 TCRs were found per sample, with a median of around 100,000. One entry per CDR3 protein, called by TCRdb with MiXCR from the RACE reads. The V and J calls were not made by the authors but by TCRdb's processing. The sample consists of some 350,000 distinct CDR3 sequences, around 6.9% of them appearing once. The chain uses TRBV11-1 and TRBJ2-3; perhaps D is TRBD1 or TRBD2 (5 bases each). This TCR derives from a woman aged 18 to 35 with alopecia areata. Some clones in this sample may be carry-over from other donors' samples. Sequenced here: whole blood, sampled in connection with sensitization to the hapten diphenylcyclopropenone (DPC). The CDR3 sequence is CASSYTGTAFRQYF. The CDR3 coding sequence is TGTGCCAGCAGCTATACCGGGACCGCGTTTAGGCAGTATTTT.